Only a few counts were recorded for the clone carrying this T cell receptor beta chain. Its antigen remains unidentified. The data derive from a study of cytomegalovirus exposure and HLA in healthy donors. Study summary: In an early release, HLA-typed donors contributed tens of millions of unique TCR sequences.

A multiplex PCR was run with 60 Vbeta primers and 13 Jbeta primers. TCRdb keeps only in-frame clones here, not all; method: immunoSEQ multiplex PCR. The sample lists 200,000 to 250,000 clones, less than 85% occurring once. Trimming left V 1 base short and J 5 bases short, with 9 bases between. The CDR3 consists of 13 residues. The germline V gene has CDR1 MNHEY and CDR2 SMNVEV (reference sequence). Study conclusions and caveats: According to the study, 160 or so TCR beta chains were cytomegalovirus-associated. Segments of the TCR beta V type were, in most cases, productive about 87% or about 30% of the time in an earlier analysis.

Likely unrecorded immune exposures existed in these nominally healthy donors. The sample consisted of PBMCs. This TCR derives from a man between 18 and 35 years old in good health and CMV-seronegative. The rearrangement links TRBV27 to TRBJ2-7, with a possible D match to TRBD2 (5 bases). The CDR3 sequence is CASSLWGANEQYF. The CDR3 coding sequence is TGTGCCAGCAGTTTATGGGGAGCCAACGAGCAGTACTTC.